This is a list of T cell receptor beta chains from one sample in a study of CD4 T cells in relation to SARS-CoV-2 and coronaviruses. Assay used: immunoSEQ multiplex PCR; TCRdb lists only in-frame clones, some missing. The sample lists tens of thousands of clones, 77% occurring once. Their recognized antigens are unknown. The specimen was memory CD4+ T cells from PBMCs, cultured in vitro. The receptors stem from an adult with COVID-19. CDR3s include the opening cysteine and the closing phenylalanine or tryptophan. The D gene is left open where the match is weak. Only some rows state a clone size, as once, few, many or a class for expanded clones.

TGTGCCAGCAGCCTGGGAGGGTGGTCCTACGAGCAGTACTTC	CASSLGGWSYEQYF	TRBV28	TRBJ2-7	.	TRBD2
TGTGCCAGCAGTTCTTCACGGCCCACCATATATTTT	CASSSSRPTIYF	TRBV28	TRBJ1-3	.	.
TGTGCCAGCAGCTTAGATGGAGGCTTACCCTATGGCTACACCTTC	CASSLDGGLPYGYTF	TRBV7-2	TRBJ1-2	once	.
TGTGCCAGTAGTATTGCGAGCTCTGGGGCCAACGTCCTGACTTTC	CASSIASSGANVLTF	TRBV19	TRBJ2-6	.	.
TGCGCCAGTCGCCGCGAGCGGGGCACAGATACGCAGTATTTT	CASRRERGTDTQYF	TRBV5-1	TRBJ2-3	.	.
TGTGCCAGCAGTCTCCGGGGGACAGGTTATAATTCACCCCTCCACTTT	CASSLRGTGYNSPLHF	TRBV28	TRBJ1-6	.	TRBD1
TGTGCCAGCAGGGGACTCGGGACAGGCAGAAAGAACACTGAAGCTTTCTTT	CASRGLGTGRKNTEAFF	TRBV28	TRBJ1-1	.	TRBD1
TGTGCCACCAGCAGAGATCCGGGGGAAACCCAGTACTTC	CATSRDPGETQYF	TRBV15	TRBJ2-5	.	.
TGTGCCACCTCTTCCCCGGGGCTAGTCCAAGAGACCCAGTACTTC	CATSSPGLVQETQYF	TRBV6-5	TRBJ2-5	.	.
TGTGCCAGCAGTACTCGGTCTTTGGACTACGAGCAGTACTTC	CASSTRSLDYEQYF	TRBV6-5	TRBJ2-7	.	.
TGTGCCAGCAGCTTCGGCGGGAGGGGAGAGACCCAGTACTTC	CASSFGGRGETQYF	TRBV13	TRBJ2-5	.	TRBD2
TGCGCCAGCAGCCAAGGTAACTCCAGGATTGGGGAAAAACTGTTTTTT	CASSQGNSRIGEKLFF	TRBV4-1	TRBJ1-4	.	.
TGCGCCAGCAGCTTGGGACTAGCGGGAGTAGAGACCCAGTACTTC	CASSLGLAGVETQYF	TRBV5-1	TRBJ2-5	.	TRBD2
TGTGCCAGCAGTTTATCGGCCCGGTACAATGAGCAGTTCTTC	CASSLSARYNEQFF	TRBV27	TRBJ2-1	once	.
TGTGCCACCAGTACCAGCGGGGATGAAAAACTGTTTTTT	CATSTSGDEKLFF	TRBV24-1	TRBJ1-4	few	.
TGTGCCATCAGCTCCACTAGCGGGGAAAACACAGATACGCAGTATTTT	CAISSTSGENTDTQYF	TRBV10-3	TRBJ2-3	.	TRBD2
TGTGCCAGCAGCTTAACTCTGAGCTCCTACAATGAGCAGTTCTTC	CASSLTLSSYNEQFF	TRBV13	TRBJ2-1	.	.
TGCGCCAGCAGCCAAGTAGGCTCCGGGGGAGAGACCCAGTACTTC	CASSQVGSGGETQYF	TRBV4-1	TRBJ2-5	.	.
TGCGCCAGCAGCTTGTCGCTTTCGGGGGGTGAGCAGTTCTTC	CASSLSLSGGEQFF	TRBV5-1	TRBJ2-1	.	TRBD2
TGTGCCAGCAGCCTGAAAAAGGGCGGGGAAAAACTGTTTTTT	CASSLKKGGEKLFF	TRBV5-8	TRBJ1-4	.	.
TGTGCAAGTCGTCCCATGTGGGTCGCCCGCACAGATACGCAGTATTTT	CASRPMWVARTDTQYF	TRBV12-2	TRBJ2-3	.	.
TGTGCCAGCAGCTTGACGGGAGCCAAAAACATTCAGTACTTC	CASSLTGAKNIQYF	TRBV5-6	TRBJ2-4	.	.
TGTGCCATCAGTGAGTCGATGGCGGGCAATCAGCCCCAGCATTTT	CAISESMAGNQPQHF	TRBV10-3	TRBJ1-5	.	.
TGTGCCAGCAGCGGGACAGGGGGCGGCGAGACCCAGTACTTC	CASSGTGGGETQYF	TRBV9	TRBJ2-5	.	TRBD1
TGTGCCAGCAGTCGGCTAGCGGGAGAGACCCAGTACTTC	CASSRLAGETQYF	TRBV6-2/TRBV6-3	TRBJ2-5	.	TRBD2
TGTGCCAGTAGTAACAGGGTTTTGTATGGTCAGCCCCAGCATTTT	CASSNRVLYGQPQHF	TRBV19	TRBJ1-5	few	.
TGTGCCAGCAGCCCCGGGACAAATACCTACGAGCAGTACTTC	CASSPGTNTYEQYF	TRBV7-8	TRBJ2-7	.	.
TGCAGCGCTGCTGGAGCGGGAGGCAGCACCGGGGAGCTGTTTTTT	CSAAGAGGSTGELFF	TRBV29-1	TRBJ2-2	few	TRBD2
TGTGCCAGCAGCTTAGTACTAGCGGGAGGGCCAGTGGAGGAGACCCAGTACTTC	CASSLVLAGGPVEETQYF	TRBV7-2	TRBJ2-5	.	TRBD2
TGTGCCAGCAGCCGGAGCCAGCCGAACACTGAAGCTTTCTTT	CASSRSQPNTEAFF	TRBV5-4	TRBJ1-1	.	.
TGTGCCACCAGTGACCCCGGGACAGGGTCTCTTTACGAGCAGTACTTC	CATSDPGTGSLYEQYF	TRBV24-1	TRBJ2-7	.	TRBD1
TGCGCCAGCAGCGTGGAAGTAGCAGGGGCCACCACAGATACGCAGTATTTT	CASSVEVAGATTDTQYF	TRBV5-1	TRBJ2-3	few	.
TGTGCCAGCAGCTCGTCAGGAGGGGAGACCCAGTACTTC	CASSSSGGETQYF	TRBV7-9	TRBJ2-5	.	.
TGTGCCAGCAGCCGCAGGGGGGGCTGGTATGAGCAGTTCTTC	CASSRRGGWYEQFF	TRBV7-8	TRBJ2-1	.	.
TGTGCCAGCAGCCTTCTGGAGGAGCGTACGCAGTATTTT	CASSLLEERTQYF	TRBV3-1/TRBV3-2	TRBJ2-3	.	.
TGTGCCAGCAGTTACCAGACAGGGGCTGGGGAGCAGTACTTC	CASSYQTGAGEQYF	TRBV6-5	TRBJ2-7	.	TRBD1
TGTGCCAGTAACCCGGGGACTAGCTCCACAGATACGCAGTATTTT	CASNPGTSSTDTQYF	TRBV19	TRBJ2-3	.	TRBD2
TGTGCCAGCAGCCAATATCGGGGGAAACTGTTTTTT	CASSQYRGKLFF	TRBV14	TRBJ1-4	.	.
TGTGCCAGCAGCTCTTTATATGTGGCAGTCCAAGAGACCCAGTACTTC	CASSSLYVAVQETQYF	TRBV5-6	TRBJ2-5	few	.
TGTGCCATCAGTGAGGGACCTACAGATACGCAGTATTTT	CAISEGPTDTQYF	TRBV10-3	TRBJ2-3	few	.
TGTGCCAGTAGTATTTTCGTCGTGGCAGGGGAAACACCTGACAATGAGCAGTTCTTC	CASSIFVVAGETPDNEQFF	TRBV19	TRBJ2-1	.	.
TGTGCCACCAGCAGAGATAGGGGAAGCAATCAGCCCCAGCATTTT	CATSRDRGSNQPQHF	TRBV15	TRBJ1-5	.	.
TGCGCCAGCAGCCAAGATATAATAAGGGGCGGTGAAGCTTTCTTT	CASSQDIIRGGEAFF	TRBV4-3	TRBJ1-1	few	.
TGTGCCACCAGTGGCCCGACAGGGCCCTTGGGGCCCCAGCATTTT	CATSGPTGPLGPQHF	TRBV24-1	TRBJ1-5	.	TRBD1
TGCGCCAGCAGCCAAGATTTTTCGGAGACCCAGTACTTC	CASSQDFSETQYF	TRBV4-3	TRBJ2-5	.	.
TGTGCCAGCAGTGAAGCTTTCCGGTACGAGCAGTACTTC	CASSEAFRYEQYF	TRBV6-1	TRBJ2-7	.	.
TGTGCCAGTAGTAAAGACAGGGTAGGCGCAGATACGCAGTATTTT	CASSKDRVGADTQYF	TRBV19	TRBJ2-3	once	TRBD1